These T cell receptor beta chains were read from a single sample in a study of cytomegalovirus exposure and HLA in healthy donors. Data came from immunoSEQ multiplex PCR; TCRdb stores just in-frame clones and leaves some out. The sample has about 150,000 clones, 65% to 75% seen once. The sample was PBMCs. All receptors derive from a man aged 55 to 70 in good health and CMV-seronegative. Both conserved end residues are part of each CDR3. The D gene is left open where the match is weak. Clone size appears in some rows only: once, few, many, or a class for an expanded clone.

TRBJ2-5,few,-,13,TRBV30,CAWNQRSTETQYF,TGTGCCTGGAACCAGCGATCAACAGAGACCCAGTACTTC
TRBJ1-5,-,-,14,TRBV27,CASSLAGMSQPQHF,TGTGCCAGCAGTTTAGCGGGGATGTCTCAGCCCCAGCATTTT
TRBJ2-3,-,TRBD2,14,TRBV9,CASSVGLAPDTQYF,TGTGCCAGCAGCGTAGGACTAGCTCCAGATACGCAGTATTTT
TRBJ1-2,few,-,12,TRBV12-5,CASGQRTRGYTF,TGTGCTAGTGGCCAGAGGACTAGGGGCTACACCTTC
TRBJ1-5,-,-,17,TRBV28,CASSLSPHLGGNQPQHF,TGTGCCAGCAGTTTATCCCCCCACCTCGGGGGCAATCAGCCCCAGCATTTT
TRBJ2-7,-,TRBD2,16,TRBV15,CATSRGGAGGPNEQYF,TGTGCCACCAGCAGAGGAGGAGCGGGAGGGCCGAACGAGCAGTACTTC
TRBJ1-5,-,TRBD1,14,TRBV28,CASSITQGDQPQHF,TGTGCCAGCAGCATCACACAGGGGGATCAGCCCCAGCATTTT
TRBJ2-4,-,-,15,TRBV28,CASKTRTLAKNIQYF,TGTGCCAGCAAGACTAGGACTCTAGCCAAAAACATTCAGTACTTC
TRBJ2-5,-,TRBD1,14,TRBV7-2,CASSSDRRKETQYF,TGTGCCAGCAGCTCGGACAGGCGTAAAGAGACCCAGTACTTC
TRBJ2-7,-,-,15,TRBV10-3,CAISFGQLRNYEQYF,TGTGCCATCAGTTTTGGACAGCTGAGGAACTACGAGCAGTACTTC
TRBJ2-2,-,TRBD2,15,TRBV19,CASSTLPSGTGELFF,TGTGCCAGTAGTACCCTCCCTAGCGGCACCGGGGAGCTGTTTTTT
TRBJ1-6,-,TRBD1,14,TRBV6-1,CASSEGTGVSPLHF,TGTGCCAGCAGTGAAGGGACAGGGGTTTCACCCCTCCACTTT
TRBJ1-1,-,-,15,TRBV5-4,CASSVGGLMNTEAFF,TGTGCCAGCAGCGTGGGAGGGTTGATGAACACTGAAGCTTTCTTT
TRBJ2-7,-,-,13,TRBV4-3,CASSQDLGAEQYF,TGCGCCAGCAGCCAAGATCTGGGCGCCGAGCAGTACTTC
TRBJ1-2,few,TRBD1,16,TRBV7-9,CASSSRAGGEVEGYTF,TGTGCCAGCAGCTCCCGAGCAGGGGGCGAAGTGGAAGGCTACACCTTC
TRBJ1-5,few,-,13,TRBV6-6,CASSAQGYQPQHF,TGTGCCAGCAGTGCACAGGGATATCAGCCCCAGCATTTT
TRBJ2-3,-,-,13,TRBV7-6,CASSLGQQDTQYF,TGTGCCAGCAGCTTAGGACAGCAAGATACGCAGTATTTT
TRBJ1-1,-,-,14,TRBV5-8,CASSLGPGNTEAFF,TGTGCCAGCAGCCTGGGGCCGGGGAACACTGAAGCTTTCTTT
TRBJ2-2,once,-,13,TRBV11-1,CASSLFQSGELFF,TGTGCCAGCAGCTTATTTCAATCCGGGGAGCTGTTTTTT
TRBJ1-1,-,-,14,TRBV19,CASSIDNTRGEAFF,TGTGCCAGTAGTATAGATAATACTCGAGGGGAAGCTTTCTTT
TRBJ2-2,-,TRBD2,18,TRBV2,CASGGTSGSGVNTGELFF,TGTGCCAGCGGTGGGACTAGCGGGAGCGGGGTGAACACCGGGGAGCTGTTTTTT
TRBJ2-5,-,TRBD2,17,TRBV10-2,CASSGLAGGPWGETQYF,TGCGCCAGCAGTGGTCTAGCGGGAGGGCCTTGGGGAGAGACCCAGTACTTC
TRBJ2-1,-,TRBD1,15,TRBV2,CASTPDRGGYNEQFF,TGTGCCAGCACCCCGGACAGGGGAGGGTACAATGAGCAGTTCTTC
TRBJ1-4,few,-,15,TRBV4-1,CASSPLGAGPGKLFF,TGCGCCAGCAGCCCCTTGGGGGCAGGGCCCGGAAAACTGTTTTTT
TRBJ2-2,-,TRBD1,15,TRBV28,CASSLDRGNTGELFF,TGTGCCAGCAGTTTAGACAGGGGCAACACCGGGGAGCTGTTTTTT
TRBJ1-2,-,-,13,TRBV7-9,CASSLGIEAKDTF,TGTGCCAGCAGCCTCGGGATCGAGGCGAAAGACACCTTC
TRBJ2-1,-,TRBD1,19,TRBV15,CATSSPGTGGLKTYNEQFF,TGTGCCACCAGCAGTCCCGGGACAGGGGGCCTAAAGACCTACAATGAGCAGTTCTTC
TRBJ2-7,-,TRBD2,14,TRBV7-2,CASSGLAGAYEQYF,TGTGCCAGCAGCGGACTAGCGGGAGCCTACGAGCAGTACTTC
TRBJ1-3,-,-,17,TRBV4-2,CASSQEGGGREGNTIYF,TGTGCCAGCAGCCAAGAGGGGGGGGGCCGAGAAGGAAACACCATATATTTT
TRBJ2-7,-,TRBD2,15,TRBV5-1,CASSLFGGRADEQYF,TGCGCCAGCAGCTTGTTCGGCGGGAGGGCCGACGAGCAGTACTTC
TRBJ1-2,-,TRBD1,14,TRBV4-3,CASRGTGTTYGYTF,TGCGCCAGCAGAGGGACAGGGACGACCTACGGCTACACCTTC
TRBJ1-5,-,TRBD1,17,TRBV28,CASSKTGGTTSNQPQHF,TGTGCCAGCAGTAAGACAGGGGGAACGACTAGCAATCAGCCCCAGCATTTT
TRBJ2-4,-,-,16,TRBV7-2,CASSPSVSPGENIQYF,TGTGCCAGCAGCCCTAGCGTCTCCCCCGGGGAAAACATTCAGTACTTC
TRBJ2-2,-,-,16,TRBV4-2,CASSPGDGANTGELFF,TGTGCCAGCAGCCCTGGAGACGGGGCGAACACCGGGGAGCTGTTTTTT
TRBJ2-7,once,-,15,TRBV5-1,CASSSSTEPSGEQYF,TGCGCCAGCAGCAGCTCTACAGAGCCCTCGGGGGAGCAGTACTTC
TRBJ2-3,-,-,15,TRBV30,CAWNRGGQGTDTQYF,TGTGCCTGGAATAGGGGGGGACAAGGCACAGATACGCAGTATTTT
TRBJ2-7,-,-,12,TRBV7-9,CASSTTVYEQYF,TGTGCCAGCAGCACCACAGTCTACGAGCAGTACTTC
TRBJ1-1,-,-,13,TRBV5-1,CASSSRGDTEAFF,TGCGCCAGCAGCTCTCGGGGGGACACTGAAGCTTTCTTT